The 22 T cell receptor beta chains below were found in one sample sequenced in a study of molecular identifiers for immune sequencing clone quantification (dated by TCRdb to between 2017 and 2018). Library prep was done by PCR. Sequencing used an Illumina HiSeq 4000. In TCRdb, the public reads were trimmed at Q25 with fastp and aligned with MiXCR, with productive beta chains retained. One record per CDR3 amino acid sequence lists the most common genes and DNA. The sample table holds about half a million distinct CDR3 sequences, of which around 21% were seen once. Around 0.84% of the sample is held by the ten biggest clonotypes. The source material was naive CD8+ T cells from blood, with Jurkat cell RNA spiked in. Read against the paper, the sample's cell subset or site label means: FACS-sorted CD8+CD4-CCR7+CD45RA+ naive T cells. The receptor source for this set is a human donor in good health. Some libraries in this study had Jurkat cell RNA spiked in.

The genes are TRBV27 and TRBJ1-1; the match to TRBD1 covers 8 bases. Germline assignment: CDR1 MNHEY and CDR2 SMNVEV (reference sequence). This CDR3 has 19 amino acids. Trimming at V came to 2 bases and at J to 0 bases, leaving 14 bases not matched to a gene. The CDR3 loop reads CASSLTGGSSFIMNTEAFF. The CDR3, as DNA: TGTGCCAGCAGTTTAACAGGGGGTTCCTCATTTATTATGAACACTGAAGCTTTCTTT.

This clonotype was recorded at least ten times. CDR3 amino acids: CASSLSTAAGVSTDTQYF. CDR3 nucleotide sequence: TGTGCCAGCAGTTTATCCACAGCGGCAGGGGTCAGCACAGATACGCAGTATTTT. The genes are TRBV28 and TRBJ2-3; D might be TRBD1 (6 bases). CDR1 MDHEN and CDR2 SYDVKM come from the germline V gene. The V and J ends lost 1 base and 0 bases respectively, with 17 bases between them. The CDR3 has 18 amino acids.

Many counts were recorded for this clonotype. V and J are TRBV12-3 or TRBV12-4 and TRBJ2-5, with TRBD2 as a possible D gene (5 bases). V dropped 4 bases and J dropped 4 bases, with 10 bases sitting between them. The CDR3 is made up of 13 amino acids. In DNA form, the CDR3 reads TGTGCCAGCAGTTCCGGGGTGCTAGAGACCCAGTACTTC. Translating gives CASSSGVLETQYF.

The table lists this clonotype with a few counts. The chain uses TRBV6-5 and TRBJ2-3; D might be TRBD1 or TRBD2, each matching 5 bases. Trimming took off 5 bases at V and 0 bases at J, with 15 bases between the two ends. CDR1 is MNHEY, CDR2 SVGAGI, per germline. The CDR3 contains 16 residues. CDR3 sequence reads: CASSPWDPRSTDTQYF. The CDR3 DNA follows: TGTGCCAGCAGTCCGTGGGACCCTCGCAGCACAGATACGCAGTATTTT.

The chain uses TRBV12-3 or TRBV12-4 and TRBJ1-5, with D maybe TRBD1 (5 bases). CDR3 size: 15 residues. V was pared by 3 bases and J by 2 bases, with 11 bases between. CDR3 nucleotide sequence: TGTGCCAGCAGTTTGCAGGGAGGGGGCAATCAGCCCCAGCATTTT. This translates into CASSLQGGGNQPQHF.

A word on this clonotype: Likely a read error: the CDR3 ends without its conserved phenylalanine or tryptophan. This chain links TRBV13 with TRBJ2-3; 8 bases are shared with TRBD2. The CDR3 sequence is 15 residues long. Germline lookup yields CDR1 PRHDT and CDR2 FYEKMQ (reference sequence). With V trimmed by 5 bases and J by 1 base, 5 bases remained unmatched. The CDR3 is CASSESGRGTDTQYS. The CDR3 nucleotides read TGTGCCAGCAGCGAAAGCGGGAGAGGCACAGATACGCAGTATTCT.

The genes are TRBV6-2 or TRBV6-3 and TRBJ2-3, with 10 positions matching TRBD2. This CDR3 comprises 16 residues. V lost 6 bases and J lost 5; bases outside the gene matches: 11. Looked up from germline, CDR1 is MNHEY and CDR2 is SVGEGT. Written as DNA, the CDR3 is TGTGCCAGCAGCTACGAACTAGCGGGGATTTTAGATACGCAGTATTTT. Its protein product is CASSYELAGILDTQYF.

There are a few counts of this clonotype. V is TRBV27 and J is TRBJ2-5; 9 nucleotides line up with TRBD2. With V trimmed by 5 bases and J by 5 bases, 12 bases remained unmatched. The CDR3 contains 16 residues. The germline CDR1 and CDR2 sequences are MNHEY and SMNVEV (reference sequence). CDR3 sequence (DNA): TGTGCCAGCAGTCCCCAGCTAGTAGCGGGAGTGGAGACCCAGTACTTC. Translating gives CASSPQLVAGVETQYF.

This clonotype showed up just once. A much bigger clone sits one base away, suggesting this may be a read error. The J gene is TRBJ2-6, the V gene TRBV27; D not resolved. Germline CDR1 and CDR2: MNHEY and SMNVEV (reference sequence). Trimming shortened V by 7 bases and J by 3 bases, and 16 bases separated the two germline ends. This CDR3 contains 16 residues. The CDR3: CASTPMSAFGANVLTF. The CDR3, as DNA: TGTGCCAGCACTCCCATGAGCGCCTTTGGGGCCAACGTCCTGACTTTC.

This clonotype was detected ten times or more. V and J are TRBV12-3 or TRBV12-4 and TRBJ2-1, with D possibly being TRBD1 (6 bases). CDR3 length: 17 amino acids. Trimming pared 4 bases from V and 4 bases from J, leaving 20 bases between. This CDR3 reads CASSSLPQGKEYNEQFF. In nucleotides, the CDR3 is TGTGCCAGCAGTTCGCTCCCACAGGGTAAGGAGTACAATGAGCAGTTCTTC.

This clonotype was counted between two and nine times. The rearrangement links TRBV2 to TRBJ1-1, with D possibly being TRBD1 (5 bases). The CDR3 sequence is 13 residues long. The V gene's germline CDR1 is SNHLY and CDR2 FYNNEI. The V gene lost 5 bases and the J gene lost 6 bases, with 13 bases spanning the gap. Here the CDR3 DNA reads TGTGCCAGCAGTCCAGGGTTGGTGGCTGAAGCTTTCTTT. Its translation: CASSPGLVAEAFF.

This clonotype was counted only a few times. The chain has TRBV28 and TRBJ1-1, with a weak D call TRBD1 (6 bases). V lost 4 bases, J lost 0 bases, and 12 bases lay in between. The germline gives CDR1 MDHEN, CDR2 SYDVKM. The CDR3 runs 15 residues. CDR3 DNA: TGTGCCAGCAGTTGGAGGGGGGTCATGAACACTGAAGCTTTCTTT. Its translation is CASSWRGVMNTEAFF.

As to this clonotype: One junction end does not reproduce the germline sequence, and a read error may be involved. The gene calls are TRBV5-1 and TRBJ2-7, with TRBD2 matching 7 bases. This CDR3 contains 13 residues. Germline assignment: CDR1 SGHRS and CDR2 YFSETQ. The CDR3 sequence is CASRASSGGERYF. The CDR3 DNA reads as TGCGCCAGCAGGGCCTCTAGCGGCGGCGAGCGGTACTTC.

This clonotype was detected a few times. A much larger clone differs from this one at a single base, so this may be a read error. The rearrangement links TRBV6-9 to TRBJ1-5; tentative D call: TRBD1 (5 bases). V was clipped by 6 bases and J by 5 bases, with 20 bases between them. The CDR3 consists of 16 residues. CDR1 and CDR2 from the germline V gene are MNHGY and SVAAGI. In DNA form, the CDR3 reads TGTGCCAGCAGAAAACTAGGACATTCCGGCGATCAGCCCCAGCATTTT. It is translated as CASRKLGHSGDQPQHF.

The V gene is TRBV11-2, the J gene TRBJ2-1; 9 nucleotides match TRBD1. The CDR3 has 15 residues. Germline V gene data show CDR1 as SGHAT and CDR2 as FQNNGV. With 3 bases clipped from V and 4 bases from J, the junction kept 4 bases outside the gene matches. CDR3: CASSFPGTGYNEQFF. As DNA, the CDR3 is TGTGCCAGCAGCTTCCCCGGGACAGGGTACAATGAGCAGTTCTTC.

About this clonotype itself: This could be a read error, since a much larger clone is one nucleotide away. Lacking the conserved final phenylalanine or tryptophan, this CDR3 likely reflects a read error. The V call is TRBV5-1, the J call TRBJ2-5, with 8 nucleotides matching TRBD2. J gave up 3 bases and V 3 bases, and 1 base lay outside the gene matches. Germline CDR1 and CDR2: SGHRS and YFSETQ. The CDR3 runs 13 residues. The CDR3 reads CASSSGLEETQYL. Written as DNA, the CDR3 is TGCGCCAGCAGCTCGGGACTAGAAGAGACCCAGTACCTC.

This clonotype has more than one count but fewer than ten. The V call is TRBV20-1, the J call TRBJ2-3; 10 nucleotides line up with TRBD2. V shed 3 bases, J shed 4 bases, and the junction held 7 bases outside the gene matches. Germline CDR1 and CDR2: DFQATT and SNEGSKA (reference sequence). This CDR3 region has 15 residues. The CDR3 loop reads CSARRAGGPSDTQYF. CDR3 nucleotide sequence: TGCAGTGCTAGGAGAGCGGGAGGGCCCTCAGATACGCAGTATTTT.

This clonotype was detected ten times or more. The chain is built from TRBV5-4 and TRBJ2-5; TRBD2 aligns across 11 bases. Germline V gene lookup returns CDR1 SGHNT and CDR2 YYREEE (reference sequence). After removal of 2 bases from V and 4 bases from J, the junction contained 10 bases not matched to a gene. The CDR3 runs 17 residues. The CDR3 spells CASSFKLAGGPSETQYF. The CDR3 bases are TGTGCCAGCAGCTTTAAATTAGCGGGAGGGCCGTCAGAGACCCAGTACTTC.

This chain connects TRBV28 to TRBJ2-1; 12 bases are shared with TRBD2. CDR1 and CDR2 from the germline V gene are MDHEN and SYDVKM. The CDR3 spans 14 residues. The trim removed 8 bases at V and 8 bases at J, leaving 7 bases unmatched. CDR3 amino acids: CASYGLAGMYEQFF. The CDR3, as DNA: TGTGCCAGCTACGGACTAGCGGGAATGTATGAGCAGTTCTTC. The variable domain in full, completed from reference TRBV28 and TRBJ2-1, reads DVKVTQSSRYLVKRTGEKVFLECVQDMDHENMFWYRQDPGLGLRLIYFSYDVKMKEKGDIPEGYSVSREKKERFSLILESASTNQTSMYLCASYGLAGMYEQFFGPGTRLTVL.

This clonotype showed up many times. V usage is TRBV27 and J usage is TRBJ1-4; TRBD1 is a possible D gene (6 bases). The CDR3 covers 14 residues. Germline CDR1 reads MNHEY; CDR2 reads SMNVEV (reference sequence). The V end was cut by 4 bases, the J end by 8 bases, with 14 bases between. CDR3 loop: CASSSGTSWEKLFF. CDR3 DNA: TGTGCCAGCAGTTCCGGGACATCCTGGGAAAAACTGTTTTTT. Supplemented by reference TRBV27 and TRBJ1-4, the full variable domain reads EAQVTQNPRYLITVTGKKLTVTCSQNMNHEYMSWYRQDPGLGLRQIYYSMNVEVTDKGDVPEGYKVSRKEKRNFPLILESPSPNQTSLYFCASSSGTSWEKLFFGSGTQLSVL.

There are a few counts of this clonotype. The chain is built from TRBV7-2 and TRBJ2-1, with 9 bases that match TRBD1. The CDR3 consists of 15 residues. Germline lookup yields CDR1 SGHTA and CDR2 FQGNSA. V lost 4 bases to trimming and J lost 6 bases; unmatched junction nucleotides: 7. CDR3 loop: CASSSNRGQINEQFF. CDR3 in DNA: TGTGCCAGCAGCTCCAACAGGGGGCAAATCAATGAGCAGTTCTTC. Variable domain in full (rest from reference TRBV7-2 and TRBJ2-1): GAGVSQSPSNKVTEKGKDVELRCDPISGHTALYWYRQSLGQGLEFLIYFQGNSAPDKSGLPSDRFSAERTGGSVSTLTIQRTQQEDSAVYLCASSSNRGQINEQFFGPGTRLTVL.

This chain uses TRBV12-3 or TRBV12-4 with TRBJ1-5, with D perhaps TRBD1 (5 bases). The V and J ends lost 5 bases and 9 bases respectively, with 11 bases between them. This CDR3 comprises 12 residues. The CDR3 DNA sequence: TGTGCCAGCAGTCCGGGGGGGGGGCCCCAGCATTTT. Its translation is CASSPGGGPQHF.